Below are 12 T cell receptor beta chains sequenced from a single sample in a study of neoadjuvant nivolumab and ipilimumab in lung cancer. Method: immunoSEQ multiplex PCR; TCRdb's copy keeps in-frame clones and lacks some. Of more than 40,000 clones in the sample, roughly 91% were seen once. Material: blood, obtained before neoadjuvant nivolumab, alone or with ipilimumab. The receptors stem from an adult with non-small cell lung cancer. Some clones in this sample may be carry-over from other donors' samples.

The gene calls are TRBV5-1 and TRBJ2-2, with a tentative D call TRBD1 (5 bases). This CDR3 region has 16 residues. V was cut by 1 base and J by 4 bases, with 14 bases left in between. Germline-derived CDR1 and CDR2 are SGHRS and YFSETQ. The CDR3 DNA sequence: TGCGCCAGCAGCTTGAAAAGACAGCGACCCACCGGGGAGCTGTTTTTT. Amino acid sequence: CASSLKRQRPTGELFF.

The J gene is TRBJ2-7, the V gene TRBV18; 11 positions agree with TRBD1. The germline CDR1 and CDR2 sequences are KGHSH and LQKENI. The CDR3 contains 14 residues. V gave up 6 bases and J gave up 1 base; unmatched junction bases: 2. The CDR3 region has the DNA TGTGCCAGCTCCCGGGACAGGGGGTCCTACGAGCAGTACTTC. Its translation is CASSRDRGSYEQYF. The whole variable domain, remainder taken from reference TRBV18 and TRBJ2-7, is NAGVMQNPRHLVRRRGQEARLRCSPMKGHSHVYWYRQLPEEGLKFMVYLQKENIIDESGMPKERFSAEFPKEGPSILRIQQVVRGDSAAYFCASSRDRGSYEQYFGPGTRLTVT.

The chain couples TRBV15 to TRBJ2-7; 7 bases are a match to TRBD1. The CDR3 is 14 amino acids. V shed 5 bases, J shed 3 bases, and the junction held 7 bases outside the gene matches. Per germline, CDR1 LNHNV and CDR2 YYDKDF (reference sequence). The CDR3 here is CATSGGQEIYEQYF. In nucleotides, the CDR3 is TGTGCCACCAGCGGAGGACAGGAGATCTACGAGCAGTACTTC.

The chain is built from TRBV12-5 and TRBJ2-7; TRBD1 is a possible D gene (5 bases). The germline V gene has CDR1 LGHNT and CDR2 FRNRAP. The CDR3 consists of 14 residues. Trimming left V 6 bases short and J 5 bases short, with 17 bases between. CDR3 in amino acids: CASGLTPGSDEQYF. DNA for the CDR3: TGTGCTAGTGGCCTGACCCCAGGGTCAGACGAGCAGTACTTC.

CDR3 amino acids: CASSLDGTSQETQYF. The CDR3, as DNA: TGCGCCAGCAGCTTGGATGGGACTAGTCAAGAGACCCAGTACTTC. The chain employs TRBV5-1 and TRBJ2-5; 8 nucleotides align to TRBD2. CDR3 size: 15 residues. Per the germline V gene, CDR1 is SGHRS and CDR2 is YFSETQ. V shed 0 bases, J shed 2 bases, and the junction held 3 bases outside the gene matches.

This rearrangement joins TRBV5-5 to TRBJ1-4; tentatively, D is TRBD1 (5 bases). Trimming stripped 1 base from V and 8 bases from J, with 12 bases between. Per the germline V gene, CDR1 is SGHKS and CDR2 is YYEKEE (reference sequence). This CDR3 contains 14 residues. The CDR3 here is CASSLSTGGEKLFF. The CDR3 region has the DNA TGTGCCAGCAGCTTGTCCACAGGTGGCGAAAAACTGTTTTTT.

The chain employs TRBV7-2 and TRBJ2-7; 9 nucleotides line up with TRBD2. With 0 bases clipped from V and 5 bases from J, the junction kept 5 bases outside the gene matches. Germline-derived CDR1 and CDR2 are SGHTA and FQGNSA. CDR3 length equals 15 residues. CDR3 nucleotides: TGTGCCAGCAGCTTAGCGGCCCTAGCGGGAAACGAGCAGTACTTC. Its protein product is CASSLAALAGNEQYF. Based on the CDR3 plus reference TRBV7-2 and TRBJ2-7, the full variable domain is GAGVSQSPSNKVTEKGKDVELRCDPISGHTALYWYRQSLGQGLEFLIYFQGNSAPDKSGLPSDRFSAERTGGSVSTLTIQRTQQEDSAVYLCASSLAALAGNEQYFGPGTRLTVT.

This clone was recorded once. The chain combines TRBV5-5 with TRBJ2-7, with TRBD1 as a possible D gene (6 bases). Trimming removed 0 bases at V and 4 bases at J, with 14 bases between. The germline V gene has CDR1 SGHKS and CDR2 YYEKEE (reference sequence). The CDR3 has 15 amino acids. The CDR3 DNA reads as TGTGCCAGCAGCTTGGCCTTGGGGACACTATACGAGCAGTACTTC. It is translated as CASSLALGTLYEQYF. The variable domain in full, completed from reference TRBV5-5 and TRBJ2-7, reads DAGVTQSPTHLIKTRGQQVTLRCSPISGHKSVSWYQQVLGQGPQFIFQYYEKEERGRGNFPDRFSARQFPNYSSELNVNALLLGDSALYLCASSLALGTLYEQYFGPGTRLTVT.

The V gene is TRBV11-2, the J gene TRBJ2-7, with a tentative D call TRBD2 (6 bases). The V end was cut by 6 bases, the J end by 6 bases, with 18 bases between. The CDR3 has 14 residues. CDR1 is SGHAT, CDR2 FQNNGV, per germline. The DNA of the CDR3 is TGTGCCAGCAGGAGTTGGGGTTCGGGGGTCGAGCAGTACTTC. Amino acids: CASRSWGSGVEQYF.

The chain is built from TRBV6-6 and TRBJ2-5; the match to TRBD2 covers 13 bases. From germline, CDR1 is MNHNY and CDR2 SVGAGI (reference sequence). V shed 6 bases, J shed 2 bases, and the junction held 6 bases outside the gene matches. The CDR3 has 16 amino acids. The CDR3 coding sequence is TGTGCCAGCAGGAGCCCGGGACTAGCGGGACAAGAGACCCAGTACTTC. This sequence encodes CASRSPGLAGQETQYF.

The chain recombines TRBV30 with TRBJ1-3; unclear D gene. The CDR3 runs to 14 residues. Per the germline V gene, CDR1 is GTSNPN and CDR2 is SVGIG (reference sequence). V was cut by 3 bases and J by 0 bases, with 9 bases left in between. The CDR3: CAWRQHSSGNTIYF. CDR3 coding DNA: TGTGCCTGGAGACAACACTCCTCTGGAAACACCATATATTTT.

The DNA for the CDR3 is TGTGCCAGCAGCCCCAGAGGGGCCACCACAGATACGCAGTATTTT. Its translation: CASSPRGATTDTQYF. The rearrangement links TRBV7-8 to TRBJ2-3; perhaps D is TRBD1 or TRBD2 (5 bases each). V was trimmed by 5 bases and J by 2 bases, leaving 14 bases between them. The CDR3 has 15 amino acids. CDR1 is SGHVS and CDR2 is FQNEAQ in the germline V gene.